Sequencing of this TCR beta chain was carried out in a study of blood T cell repertoires in COVID-19. Whole-study context: Both acute and convalescent COVID-19 samples were obtained from the United States, Italy and Spain. The cDNA or gDNA used as material had been derived from T cells, B-cell-depleted T cells, or PBMCs.

The CDR3 has 15 residues. Unmatched junction bases numbered 6, after V lost 5 bases and J lost 3 bases. CDR1 and CDR2 (germline): MDHEN, SYDVKM. Produced via immunoSEQ multiplex PCR; TCRdb's table is partial and in-frame only. Of 190,000 or so clones in the sample, over 75% were seen once. The chain has TRBV28 and TRBJ2-1; 8 bases match TRBD1. The sequencing sample was made of peripheral blood. The origin of this receptor is a woman aged 80 or older with active or convalescent COVID-19. CDR3: CASSPSGQVYNEQFF. Here the CDR3 DNA reads TGTGCCAGCAGTCCCTCGGGACAGGTCTACAATGAGCAGTTCTTC. The complete variable domain, with remaining parts taken from reference TRBV28 and TRBJ2-1, reads DVKVTQSSRYLVKRTGEKVFLECVQDMDHENMFWYRQDPGLGLRLIYFSYDVKMKEKGDIPEGYSVSREKKERFSLILESASTNQTSMYLCASSPSGQVYNEQFFGPGTRLTVL.